These T cell receptor beta chains were read from a single sample in a study of long-term antiretroviral therapy in people with HIV. The method was immunoSEQ multiplex PCR; TCRdb's version includes in-frame clones alone and lacks a portion of them. Here the sample spans over 15,000 clones, roughly 80% being singletons. The specimen comprised unsorted PBMCs, sampled 2.1 to 2.2 years before starting antiretroviral therapy. The origin of the receptors is a man aged 30 to 45 with HIV. The CDR3 runs from the conserved cysteine through the conserved F or W. The D gene is left open where the match is weak. Expanded clones get a size class; other rows say once, few or many, or leave the size out.

clone_size	d_call	j_call	v_call	cdr3_nt	cdr3_aa
-	-	TRBJ1-4	TRBV10-3	TGTGCCATCAGTGAGTCTTCGGGGGGTAATGAAAAACTGTTTTTT	CAISESSGGNEKLFF
-	TRBD2	TRBJ2-3	TRBV6-5	TGTGCCAGCAGTTTAGCGGGGTCAGATACGCAGTATTTT	CASSLAGSDTQYF
medium-sized	-	TRBJ1-1	TRBV5-6	TGTGCCAGCAGCCCGAGGATGGGTGGTACTGAAGCTTTCTTT	CASSPRMGGTEAFF
-	TRBD2	TRBJ2-1	TRBV7-8	TGTGCCAGCAGCTTAGATCGGGCGGGGGAGGGTGAGCAGTTCTTC	CASSLDRAGEGEQFF
few	-	TRBJ2-7	TRBV27	TGTGCCAGCAGTTTCGGGACCTACGAGCAGTACTTC	CASSFGTYEQYF
few	-	TRBJ2-7	TRBV6-5	TGTGCCAGCAGTTACTCGACAGGTCCGAATTCCTACGAGCAGTACTTC	CASSYSTGPNSYEQYF
-	-	TRBJ1-5	TRBV29-1	TGCAGCGGATCCCGTTCTCGGGCGCCCCAGCATTTT	CSGSRSRAPQHF
-	-	TRBJ2-5	TRBV11-2	TGTGCCAGCAGCTTAGGGTTCCAAGAGACCCAGTACTTC	CASSLGFQETQYF
-	TRBD1	TRBJ2-7	TRBV5-1	TGCGCCAGCGGGACAGAACCCTTTGGCGAGCAGTACTTC	CASGTEPFGEQYF
-	-	TRBJ2-5	TRBV5-1	TGCGCCAGCAGCTTGGGGGATTTCCAAGAGACCCAGTACTTC	CASSLGDFQETQYF
-	TRBD2	TRBJ2-2	TRBV6-4	TGTGCCAGCAGTGACTCGGGACTAGCGGGCACCGGGGAGCTGTTTTTT	CASSDSGLAGTGELFF
few	TRBD1	TRBJ2-5	TRBV5-4	TGTGCCAGCAGCCACAGGGACAGTCAAGAGACCCAGTACTTC	CASSHRDSQETQYF
-	-	TRBJ2-2	TRBV10-2	TGCGCCAGCAGTGGTAGCCAGTCCGGGGAGCTGTTTTTT	CASSGSQSGELFF